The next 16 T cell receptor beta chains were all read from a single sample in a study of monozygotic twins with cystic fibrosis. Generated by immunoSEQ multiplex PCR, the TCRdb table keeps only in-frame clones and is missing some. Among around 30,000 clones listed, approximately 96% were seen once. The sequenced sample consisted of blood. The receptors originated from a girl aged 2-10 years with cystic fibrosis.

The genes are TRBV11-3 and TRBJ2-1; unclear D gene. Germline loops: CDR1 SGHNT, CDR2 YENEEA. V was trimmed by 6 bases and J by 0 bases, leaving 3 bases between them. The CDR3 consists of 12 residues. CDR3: CASSYSYNEQFF. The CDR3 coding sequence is TGTGCCAGCAGTTACTCCTACAATGAGCAGTTCTTC.

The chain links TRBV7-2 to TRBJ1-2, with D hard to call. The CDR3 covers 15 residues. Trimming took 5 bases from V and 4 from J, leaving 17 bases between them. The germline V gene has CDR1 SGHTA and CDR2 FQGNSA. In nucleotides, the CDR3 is TGTGCCAGCAGCCCCCGCGGGGTCGGGTTCTATGGCTACACCTTC. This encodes CASSPRGVGFYGYTF.

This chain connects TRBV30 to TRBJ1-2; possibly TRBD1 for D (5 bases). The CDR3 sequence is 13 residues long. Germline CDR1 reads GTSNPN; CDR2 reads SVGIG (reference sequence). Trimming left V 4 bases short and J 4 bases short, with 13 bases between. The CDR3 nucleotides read TGTGCCTGGACCCCTGTAGGGGCCTATGGCTACACCTTC. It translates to CAWTPVGAYGYTF.

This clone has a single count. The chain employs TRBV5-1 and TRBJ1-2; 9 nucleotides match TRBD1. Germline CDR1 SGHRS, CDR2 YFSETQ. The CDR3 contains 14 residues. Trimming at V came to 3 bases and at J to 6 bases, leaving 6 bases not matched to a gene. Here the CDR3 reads CASSSYGTGNGYTF. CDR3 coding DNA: TGCGCCAGCAGCTCCTATGGGACAGGGAATGGCTACACCTTC.

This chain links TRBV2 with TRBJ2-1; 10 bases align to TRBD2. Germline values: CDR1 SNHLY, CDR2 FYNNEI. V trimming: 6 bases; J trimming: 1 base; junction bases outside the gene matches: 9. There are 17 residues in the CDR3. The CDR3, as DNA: TGTGCCAGCAGACCCGGACTAGCGGAATATTCCTACAATGAGCAGTTCTTC. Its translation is CASRPGLAEYSYNEQFF.

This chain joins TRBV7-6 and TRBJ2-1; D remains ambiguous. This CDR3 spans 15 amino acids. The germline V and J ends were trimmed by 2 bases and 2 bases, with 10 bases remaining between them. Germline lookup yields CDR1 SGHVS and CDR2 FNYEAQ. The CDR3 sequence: CASSLTTATYNEQFF. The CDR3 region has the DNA TGTGCCAGCAGCTTAACTACCGCTACCTACAATGAGCAGTTCTTC.

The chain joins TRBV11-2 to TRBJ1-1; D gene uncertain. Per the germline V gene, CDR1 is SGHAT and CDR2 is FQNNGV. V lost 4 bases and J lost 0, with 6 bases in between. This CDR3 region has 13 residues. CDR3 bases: TGTGCCAGCAGCTCCATAATGAACACTGAAGCTTTCTTT. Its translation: CASSSIMNTEAFF.

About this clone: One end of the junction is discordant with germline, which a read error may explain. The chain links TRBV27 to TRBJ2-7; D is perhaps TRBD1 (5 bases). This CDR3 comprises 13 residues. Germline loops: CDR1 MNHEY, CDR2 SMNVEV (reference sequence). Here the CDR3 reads CASSSSNKQAPTF. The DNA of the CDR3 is TGTGCCAGCAGCTCCAGTAATAAACAGGCTCCGACCTTC.

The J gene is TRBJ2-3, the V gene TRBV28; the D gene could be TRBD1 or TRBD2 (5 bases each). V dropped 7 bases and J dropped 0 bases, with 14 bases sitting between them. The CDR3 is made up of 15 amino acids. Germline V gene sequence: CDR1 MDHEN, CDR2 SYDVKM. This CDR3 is CASTPGTTSTDTQYF. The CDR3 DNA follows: TGTGCCAGCACCCCGGGGACGACTAGCACAGATACGCAGTATTTT.

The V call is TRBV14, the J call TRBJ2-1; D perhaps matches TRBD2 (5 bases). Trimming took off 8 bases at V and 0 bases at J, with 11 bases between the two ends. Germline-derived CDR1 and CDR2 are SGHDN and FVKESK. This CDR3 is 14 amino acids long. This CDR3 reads CASSRVSSYNEQFF. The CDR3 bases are TGTGCCAGCTCGCGGGTTAGCTCCTACAATGAGCAGTTCTTC.

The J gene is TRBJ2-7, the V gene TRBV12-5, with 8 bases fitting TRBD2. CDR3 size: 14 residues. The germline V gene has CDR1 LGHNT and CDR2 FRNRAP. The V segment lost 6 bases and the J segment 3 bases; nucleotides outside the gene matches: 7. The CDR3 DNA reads TGTGCTAGTGGCAAGCGGGGGTTAAACTACGAGCAGTACTTC. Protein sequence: CASGKRGLNYEQYF.

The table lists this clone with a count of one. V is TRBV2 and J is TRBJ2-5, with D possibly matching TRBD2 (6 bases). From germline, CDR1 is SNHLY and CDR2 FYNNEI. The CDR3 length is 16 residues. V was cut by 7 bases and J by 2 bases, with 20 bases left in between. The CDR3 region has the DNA TGTGCCAGCAAAATCCTTGCGGGTGGGGGGCAAGAGACCCAGTACTTC. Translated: CASKILAGGGQETQYF.

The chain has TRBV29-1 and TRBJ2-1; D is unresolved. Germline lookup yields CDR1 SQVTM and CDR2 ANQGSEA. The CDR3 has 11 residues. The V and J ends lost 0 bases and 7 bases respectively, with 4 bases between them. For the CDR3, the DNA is TGCAGCGTTGAAGATAAAAATGAGCAGTTCTTC. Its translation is CSVEDKNEQFF.

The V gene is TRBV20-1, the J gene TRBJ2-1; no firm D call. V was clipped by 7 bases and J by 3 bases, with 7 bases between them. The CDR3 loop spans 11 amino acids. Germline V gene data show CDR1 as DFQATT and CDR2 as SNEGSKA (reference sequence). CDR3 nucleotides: TGCAGTGGGGAATTCTACAATGAGCAGTTCTTC. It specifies CSGEFYNEQFF.

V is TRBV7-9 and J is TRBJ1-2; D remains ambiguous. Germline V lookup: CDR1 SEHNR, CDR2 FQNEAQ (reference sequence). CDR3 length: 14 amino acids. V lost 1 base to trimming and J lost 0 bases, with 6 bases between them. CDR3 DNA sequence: TGTGCCAGCAGCTTAGAGATATCTAACTATGGCTACACCTTC. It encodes CASSLEISNYGYTF. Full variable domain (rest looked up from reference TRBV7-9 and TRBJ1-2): DTGVSQNPRHKITKRGQNVTFRCDPISEHNRLYWYRQTLGQGPEFLTYFQNEAQLEKSRLLSDRFSAERPKGSFSTLEIQRTEQGDSAMYLCASSLEISNYGYTFGSGTRLTVV.

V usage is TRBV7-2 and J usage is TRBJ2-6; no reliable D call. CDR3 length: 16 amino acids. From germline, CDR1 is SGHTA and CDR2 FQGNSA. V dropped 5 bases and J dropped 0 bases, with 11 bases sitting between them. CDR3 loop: CASSADTFSGANVLTF. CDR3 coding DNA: TGTGCCAGCAGCGCTGACACCTTCTCTGGGGCCAACGTCCTGACTTTC.